Shown below are 32 T cell receptor beta chains from a single sample sequenced in a study of blood T cell repertoires in COVID-19. Libraries were prepared by immunoSEQ multiplex PCR; TCRdb keeps only in-frame clonotypes and omits some of them. The sample yields more than 300,000 clones, around nine tenths seen once. Specimen: PBMCs or T cells enriched from blood (not recorded which). These receptor sequences come from a young woman who had recovered from COVID-19.

This chain joins TRBV11-3 and TRBJ2-1, with D perhaps matching TRBD1 (6 bases). The length of the CDR3 is 16 residues. CDR1 is SGHNT, CDR2 YENEEA, per germline. Trimming took 1 base from V and 4 from J, leaving 14 bases between them. The CDR3 loop is CASSLGQTGRYNEQFF. The CDR3, as DNA: TGTGCCAGCAGCTTAGGGCAGACAGGCCGGTACAATGAGCAGTTCTTC.

The chain links TRBV10-2 to TRBJ1-5; D is ambiguous. The CDR3 consists of 13 residues. The V end lost 3 bases, the J end lost 5 bases, and 8 bases lay between the germline ends. The germline V gene has CDR1 WSHSY and CDR2 SAAADI. The CDR3 spells CASSDGIYQPQHF. In nucleotides, the CDR3 is TGCGCCAGCAGTGACGGGATCTATCAGCCCCAGCATTTT.

This chain links TRBV12-5 with TRBJ2-5, with D possibly TRBD2 on 5 matching bases. V lost 1 base, J lost 6 bases, and 9 bases lay in between. This CDR3 contains 13 residues. Germline V CDR1 and CDR2: LGHNT, FRNRAP. The chain's CDR3 is CASGLAATKTQYF. CDR3 nucleotide sequence: TGTGCTAGTGGTTTGGCCGCGACTAAGACCCAGTACTTC.

The chain combines TRBV28 with TRBJ1-2; TRBD1 agrees at 10 bases. J gave up 8 bases and V 6 bases, and 6 bases lay outside the gene matches. This CDR3 spans 13 amino acids. Germline CDR1 and CDR2: MDHEN and SYDVKM. The CDR3 DNA follows: TGTGCCAGCAGACTGGACAGGGGGAAAGGCTACACCTTC. It yields the protein CASRLDRGKGYTF.

The chain joins TRBV15 to TRBJ1-5; D call uncertain. Trimming took off 3 bases at V and 4 bases at J, with 13 bases between the two ends. Germline V gives CDR1 LNHNV, CDR2 YYDKDF (reference sequence). The CDR3 extends over 15 amino acids. The CDR3 loop is CATSRGKGGNQPQHF. The CDR3 coding sequence is TGTGCCACCAGCAGGGGGAAAGGAGGAAATCAGCCCCAGCATTTT.

The CDR3 sequence is CASSRANDRGTEAFF. CDR3 DNA sequence: TGTGCCAGCAGTAGGGCCAACGACCGGGGCACTGAAGCTTTCTTT. The V call is TRBV6-5, the J call TRBJ1-1; D gene unclear. This CDR3 has 15 amino acids. The V end was cut by 5 bases, the J end by 4 bases, with 17 bases between. Germline V gene lookup returns CDR1 MNHEY and CDR2 SVGAGI.

The rearrangement joins TRBV9 to TRBJ1-2; tentative D call: TRBD1 (6 bases). The CDR3 has 15 amino acids. V was clipped by 3 bases and J by 4 bases, with 16 bases between them. Germline lookup yields CDR1 SGDLS and CDR2 YYNGEE. The CDR3 sequence is CASSALRGAGYGYTF. CDR3 coding DNA: TGTGCCAGCAGCGCCCTCCGGGGGGCTGGCTATGGCTACACCTTC.

The CDR3 is CASSGGQGAGYEQYF. The CDR3 DNA is TGCGCCAGCAGCGGGGGACAGGGGGCCGGATACGAGCAGTACTTC. V gene TRBV5-1 combines with J gene TRBJ2-7, with 12 bases identical to TRBD1. The CDR3 loop spans 15 amino acids. From germline, CDR1 is SGHRS and CDR2 YFSETQ. With 4 bases clipped from V and 4 bases from J, the junction kept 6 bases outside the gene matches. The whole variable domain, filled in from reference TRBV5-1 and TRBJ2-7, reads KAGVTQTPRYLIKTRGQQVTLSCSPISGHRSVSWYQQTPGQGLQFLFEYFSETQRNKGNFPGRFSGRQFSNSRSEMNVSTLELGDSALYLCASSGGQGAGYEQYFGPGTRLTVT.

The chain is built from TRBV30 and TRBJ2-1; 10 bases are a match to TRBD1. Germline values: CDR1 GTSNPN, CDR2 SVGIG (reference sequence). V was pared by 0 bases and J by 7 bases, with 3 bases of the junction left unmatched. The CDR3 contains 14 residues. CDR3 residues: CAWSVRQGANEQFF. The CDR3 DNA is TGTGCCTGGAGTGTACGACAGGGGGCAAATGAGCAGTTCTTC.

In nucleotides, the CDR3 is TGTGCCACTAAACGGACAGGGATTTCCTACGAGCAGTACTTC. It translates to CATKRTGISYEQYF. The chain has TRBV19 and TRBJ2-7; TRBD1 agrees at 8 bases. CDR1 is LNHDA, CDR2 SQIVND, per germline (reference sequence). V was pared by 10 bases and J by 1 base, with 9 bases of the junction left unmatched. This CDR3 has 14 amino acids.

This chain links TRBV3-1 (or the pseudogene TRBV3-2) with TRBJ2-1, with 12 positions matching TRBD2. Germline CDR1 is LGHDT and CDR2 is YNNKEL (reference sequence). This CDR3 region has 16 residues. Losses at the gene ends were 2 bases for V and 10 bases for J; bases not matched to a gene: 9. The CDR3 loop is CASSQPRLAGVGEQFF. CDR3 sequence (DNA): TGTGCCAGCAGCCAACCTCGACTAGCGGGGGTCGGGGAGCAGTTCTTC.

The chain couples TRBV2 to TRBJ1-5, with D uncertain. Per the germline V gene, CDR1 is SNHLY and CDR2 is FYNNEI. The CDR3 has 14 amino acids. The V end lost 4 bases, the J end lost 3 bases, and 10 bases lay between the germline ends. CDR3 in amino acids: CASSARGNNQPQHF. CDR3 DNA sequence: TGTGCCAGCAGTGCCAGAGGGAACAATCAGCCCCAGCATTTT.

The chain combines TRBV19 with TRBJ1-1; the D gene is possibly TRBD1 (5 bases). The CDR3 runs to 17 residues. Germline CDR1 LNHDA, CDR2 SQIVND (reference sequence). Trimming stripped 0 bases from V and 0 bases from J, with 14 bases between. The CDR3 sequence: CASSIDLSGVLNTEAFF. CDR3 DNA: TGTGCCAGTAGTATAGATCTATCGGGGGTTTTGAACACTGAAGCTTTCTTT.

The rearrangement uses TRBV25-1 and TRBJ1-4, with D perhaps TRBD1 (5 bases). The CDR3 length is 13 residues. Between the trimmed V and J ends, which lost 6 bases and 8 bases, there was a span of 13 bases. CDR1 and CDR2 from the germline V gene are MGHDK and SYGVNS. In nucleotides, the CDR3 is TGTGCCAGCAGGTCGGGGGGTTACGAAAAACTGTTTTTT. This gives the protein CASRSGGYEKLFF.

In DNA form, the CDR3 reads TGTGCCAGTAGTAGGGACAGGGTGGGCACTGAAGCTTTCTTT. As protein: CASSRDRVGTEAFF. The chain couples TRBV19 to TRBJ1-1; 9 nucleotides agree with TRBD1. The CDR3 is 14 residues long. The germline V gene has CDR1 LNHDA and CDR2 SQIVND (reference sequence). J lost 4 bases, V lost 4 bases, and 4 bases had no gene match.

In its sample, this clone was seen once. The chain has TRBV7-3 and TRBJ2-1, with 7 bases fitting TRBD2. This CDR3 region has 18 residues. The ends lost 4 bases at V and 0 bases at J; junction bases unmatched: 12. CDR1 is SGHTA and CDR2 is FQGTGA in the germline V gene. The CDR3 loop reads CASSSPPGGGDSYNEQFF. In DNA form, the CDR3 reads TGTGCCAGCAGCTCCCCTCCTGGCGGGGGAGACTCCTACAATGAGCAGTTCTTC.

CDR3 amino acids: CASSPPGYNEQFF. The CDR3 DNA is TGTGCCAGCAGCCCGCCGGGTTACAATGAGCAGTTCTTC. V usage is TRBV7-8 and J usage is TRBJ2-1; no clear D gene. Deletions cut 5 bases from V and 4 bases from J, with 9 bases between. Germline-derived CDR1 and CDR2 are SGHVS and FQNEAQ. The CDR3 spans 13 residues.

The CDR3 nucleotides are TGCGCCAGCAGTGAGTCCGAGGCAGGGGGACTTTATGGCTACACCTTC. It codes for CASSESEAGGLYGYTF. J is TRBJ1-2 and V is TRBV10-2; TRBD1 aligns across 7 bases. Germline CDR1 reads WSHSY; CDR2 reads SAAADI. The CDR3 runs 16 residues. The V and J ends lost 0 bases and 5 bases, in that order; junction bases with no gene match: 9.

V is TRBV5-1 and J is TRBJ2-5, with a possible D match to TRBD2 (5 bases). This CDR3 has 12 residues. V was clipped by 5 bases and J by 5 bases, with 10 bases between them. Germline CDR1 and CDR2: SGHRS and YFSETQ. The chain's CDR3 is CASRAEGETQYF. DNA of the CDR3: TGCGCCAGCAGAGCGGAAGGGGAGACCCAGTACTTC.

This clone was seen once. The V and J genes are TRBV6-2 or TRBV6-3 and TRBJ1-5; D remains ambiguous. The V gene lost 6 bases and the J gene lost 3 bases, with 9 bases spanning the gap. The V gene's germline CDR1 is MNHEY and CDR2 SVGEGT. The CDR3 runs to 13 residues. DNA of the CDR3: TGTGCCAGCAGCGGACTGATCAATCAGCCCCAGCATTTT. It translates to CASSGLINQPQHF.

This CDR3 is CASSLGPGVTYGYTF. In DNA form, the CDR3 reads TGTGCCAGCAGCTTAGGTCCAGGGGTGACCTATGGCTACACCTTC. This chain uses TRBV7-3 with TRBJ1-2, with a weak D call TRBD1 (6 bases). CDR1 and CDR2 from the germline V gene are SGHTA and FQGTGA. V gave up 2 bases and J gave up 4 bases, with 14 bases separating them. The CDR3 covers 15 residues.

V and J are TRBV3-1 (or the pseudogene TRBV3-2) and TRBJ2-5, with 8 nucleotides matching TRBD2. The trim removed 2 bases at V and 0 bases at J, leaving 2 bases unmatched. Germline CDR1 and CDR2: LGHDT and YNNKEL (reference sequence). The CDR3 spans 15 residues. The CDR3 nucleotides are TGTGCCAGCAGCCAAATAGCGGGGTACCAAGAGACCCAGTACTTC. Amino acid sequence: CASSQIAGYQETQYF.

CDR3 protein: CASSPYGGGVDTQYF. CDR3 coding DNA: TGTGCCAGCAGCCCCTATGGGGGGGGAGTGGATACGCAGTATTTT. V is TRBV9 and J is TRBJ2-3; 7 bases map to TRBD2. V gave up 4 bases and J gave up 6 bases; unmatched junction bases: 11. This CDR3 is 15 amino acids long. CDR1 and CDR2 (germline): SGDLS, YYNGEE. The full variable domain, its missing parts supplied by reference TRBV9 and TRBJ2-3, is DSGVTQTPKHLITATGQRVTLRCSPRSGDLSVYWYQQSLDQGLQFLIQYYNGEERAKGNILERFSAQQFPDLHSELNLSSLELGDSALYFCASSPYGGGVDTQYFGPGTRLTVL.

The chain is built from TRBV11-2 and TRBJ2-1, with TRBD2 matching over 11 bases. CDR1 and CDR2 (germline): SGHAT, FQNNGV. Trimming took 3 bases from V and 7 from J; bases not matched to a gene: 5. The CDR3 consists of 15 residues. This CDR3 is CASSFTSGGLNEQFF. The CDR3 nucleotides are TGTGCCAGCAGCTTCACTAGCGGGGGATTGAATGAGCAGTTCTTC.

The chain has TRBV11-1 and TRBJ1-2; 11 nucleotides match TRBD1. Germline CDR1 reads SGHAT; CDR2 reads FQDESV (reference sequence). Losses at the gene ends were 4 bases for V and 6 bases for J; bases not matched to a gene: 4. CDR3 length equals 14 residues. In nucleotides, the CDR3 is TGTGCCAGCAGCTATCGGGACAGGGGGAATGGCTACACCTTC. Its protein is CASSYRDRGNGYTF.

The rearrangement uses TRBV7-9 and TRBJ2-1, with D possibly being TRBD2 (5 bases). There are 13 residues in the CDR3. V was pared by 8 bases and J by 6 bases, with 14 bases between. CDR1 and CDR2 (germline): SEHNR, FQNEAQ (reference sequence). CDR3 loop: CASGTTSGNEQFF. The CDR3 nucleotides are TGTGCCAGCGGCACCACTAGTGGCAATGAGCAGTTCTTC.

The chain is built from TRBV2 and TRBJ1-1; 8 nucleotides align to TRBD1. Unmatched junction bases numbered 4, after V lost 6 bases and J lost 1 base. Germline V gene data show CDR1 as SNHLY and CDR2 as FYNNEI. The CDR3 consists of 14 residues. CDR3 region: CASRSGGGNTEAFF. The CDR3 DNA follows: TGTGCCAGCAGGTCAGGGGGCGGGAACACTGAAGCTTTCTTT.

The J gene is TRBJ2-3, the V gene TRBV24-1; 11 bases are shared with TRBD2. Germline CDR1 is KGHDR and CDR2 is SFDVKD. The V gene end was trimmed by 3 bases and the J gene end by 2 bases; junction bases not matched to a gene: 3. The CDR3 contains 16 residues. This CDR3 is CATSDASGGTTDTQYF. CDR3 DNA sequence: TGTGCCACCAGTGATGCTAGCGGGGGGACCACAGATACGCAGTATTTT.

The chain couples TRBV10-3 to TRBJ2-3; 8 bases are a match to TRBD1. V lost 2 bases to trimming and J lost 4 bases; unmatched junction nucleotides: 14. Germline V gene data show CDR1 as ENHRY and CDR2 as SYGVKD. The CDR3 is 18 residues long. The CDR3 DNA is TGTGCCATCAGTGAGGTTCAGGGGGCAACAAAAAATTCAGATACGCAGTATTTT. Protein sequence: CAISEVQGATKNSDTQYF.

This clone came up once. The CDR3 bases are TGTGCCAGCAGCTTGGCAGGATATCGTAACTATGGCTACACCTTC. Translation gives CASSLAGYRNYGYTF. This chain connects TRBV7-2 to TRBJ1-2; D is unresolved. Germline V gene data show CDR1 as SGHTA and CDR2 as FQGNSA. V lost 3 bases, J lost 1 base, and 12 bases lay in between. The CDR3 sequence is 15 residues long.

This rearrangement joins TRBV24-1 to TRBJ1-6; maybe TRBD1 (6 bases). The CDR3 is 16 amino acids. Deletions cut 1 base from V and 10 bases from J, with 16 bases between. The germline V gene has CDR1 KGHDR and CDR2 SFDVKD. Here the CDR3 reads CATSDLTQGLGSPLHF. CDR3 DNA: TGTGCCACCAGTGATTTAACGCAGGGGCTGGGATCACCCCTCCACTTT.

The chain couples TRBV2 to TRBJ1-6; 9 nucleotides agree with TRBD1. V shed 6 bases, J shed 10 bases, and the junction held 7 bases outside the gene matches. The CDR3 consists of 14 residues. Germline V gives CDR1 SNHLY, CDR2 FYNNEI. CDR3 in amino acids: CASRRDRGGSPLHF. CDR3 in DNA: TGTGCCAGCAGAAGAGACAGGGGGGGATCACCCCTCCACTTT.